The 2 T cell receptor beta chains below all came from one sample that was sequenced in a study of T cell repertoires in cytomegalovirus infection. TCRdb recomputed calls from the reads with MiXCR, one row per CDR3 protein. The sample comprises 150,000 to 200,000 distinct CDR3 sequences, approximately 28% of which are singletons, and roughly 29% rests with the top ten. The sample taken for sequencing was PBMCs. These receptors were collected from a human donor in good health (CMV status not recorded). Some clones in this sample may be carry-over from other donors' samples.

This clonotype has a single count. The CDR3 protein is CASSYDPEQGNEKLFF. CDR3 sequence (DNA): TGTGCCAGCAGTTACGACCCGGAGCAGGGTAATGAAAAACTGTTTTTT. V gene TRBV6-6 combines with J gene TRBJ1-4; D might be TRBD1 (5 bases). This CDR3 spans 16 amino acids. V was pared by 2 bases and J by 4 bases, with 14 bases between. The germline V gene has CDR1 MNHNY and CDR2 SVGAGI (reference sequence).

This clonotype was picked up many times. The chain combines TRBV12-3 or TRBV12-4 with TRBJ2-1, with D possibly being TRBD2 (5 bases). V lost 1 base, J lost 12 bases, and 10 bases lay in between. This CDR3 has 12 amino acids. The CDR3 DNA is TGTGCCAGCAGTTTAGACACCGAGGGGCAGTTCTTC. Its protein is CASSLDTEGQFF.